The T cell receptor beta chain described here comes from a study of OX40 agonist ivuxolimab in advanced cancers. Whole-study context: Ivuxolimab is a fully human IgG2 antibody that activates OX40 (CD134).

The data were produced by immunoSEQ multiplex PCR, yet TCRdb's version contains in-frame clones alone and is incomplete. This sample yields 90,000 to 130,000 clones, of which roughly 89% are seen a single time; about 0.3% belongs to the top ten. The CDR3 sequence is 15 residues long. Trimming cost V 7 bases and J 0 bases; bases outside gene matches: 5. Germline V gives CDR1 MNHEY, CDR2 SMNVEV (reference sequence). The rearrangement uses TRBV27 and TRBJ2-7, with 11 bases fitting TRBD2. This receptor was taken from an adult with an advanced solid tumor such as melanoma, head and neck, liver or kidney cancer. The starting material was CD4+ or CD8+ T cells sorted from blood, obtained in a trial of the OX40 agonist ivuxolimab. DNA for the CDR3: TGTGCCAGCACGGTGACTAGCGGGGTCTCCTACGAGCAGTACTTC. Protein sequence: CASTVTSGVSYEQYF.